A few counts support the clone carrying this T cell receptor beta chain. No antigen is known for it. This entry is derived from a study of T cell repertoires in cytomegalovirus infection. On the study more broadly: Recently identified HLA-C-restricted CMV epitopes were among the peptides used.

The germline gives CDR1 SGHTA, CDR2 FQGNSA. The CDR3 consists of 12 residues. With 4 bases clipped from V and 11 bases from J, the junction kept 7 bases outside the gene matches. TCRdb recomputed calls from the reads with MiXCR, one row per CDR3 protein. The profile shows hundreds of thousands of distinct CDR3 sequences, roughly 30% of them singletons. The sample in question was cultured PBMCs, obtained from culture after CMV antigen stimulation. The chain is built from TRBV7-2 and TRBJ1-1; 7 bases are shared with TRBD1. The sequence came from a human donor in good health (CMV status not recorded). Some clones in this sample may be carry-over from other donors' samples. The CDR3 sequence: CASSSSGTVAFF. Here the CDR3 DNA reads TGTGCCAGCAGCTCCTCAGGGACAGTGGCTTTCTTT.